The 21 T cell receptor beta chains presented below share a single source sample, sequenced in a study of blood T cell repertoires in COVID-19 (dated by TCRdb to 2020 to 2022). The library was generated by the immunoSEQ multiplex PCR assay. This is the immuneACCESS table as TCRdb keeps it, with only in-frame sequences that have V and J called. A part of the clones is gone; compared with another copy, unresolved V genes explain less than half, and the rest is unexplained. This sample holds 300,000 to 500,000 clones; 88% were observed only once. Of the sample, 0.9% to 1% is held by the ten largest clones. The sequenced material came from PBMCs or T cells enriched from blood (not recorded which). These receptors came from a young woman with acute COVID-19.

The chain joins TRBV2 to TRBJ1-4; a weak D match, TRBD1 (5 bases). The CDR3 consists of 15 residues. Between the trimmed V and J ends, which lost 0 bases and 5 bases, there was a span of 10 bases. Germline CDR1 SNHLY, CDR2 FYNNEI. CDR3 residues: CASSEADSVNEKLFF. The CDR3 DNA reads TGTGCCAGCAGTGAAGCCGACAGTGTGAATGAAAAACTGTTTTTT.

The CDR3 bases are TGTGCCAGCAGCTTAGCGCGGAGGGGTAATGAAAAACTGTTTTTT. Amino acids: CASSLARRGNEKLFF. The chain carries TRBV7-6 and TRBJ1-4; D might be TRBD1 (5 bases). Germline CDR1 and CDR2: SGHVS and FNYEAQ. V dropped 0 bases and J dropped 4 bases, with 9 bases sitting between them. This CDR3 has 15 amino acids. The whole variable domain, remainder taken from reference TRBV7-6 and TRBJ1-4, is GAGVSQSPRYKVTKRGQDVALRCDPISGHVSLYWYRQALGQGPEFLTYFNYEAQQDKSGLPNDRFSAERPEGSISTLTIQRTEQRDSAMYRCASSLARRGNEKLFFGSGTQLSVL.

This clone was seen just once. CDR3: CASSLSTTYEQYF. The CDR3, as DNA: TGCGCCAGCAGCTTGAGCACGACCTACGAGCAGTACTTC. The chain joins TRBV5-1 to TRBJ2-7; no reliable D call. There are 13 residues in the CDR3. The germline V and J ends were trimmed by 1 base and 2 bases, with 7 bases remaining between them. Per the germline V gene, CDR1 is SGHRS and CDR2 is YFSETQ.

The chain couples TRBV24-1 to TRBJ2-1; the match to TRBD2 covers 8 bases. CDR1 is KGHDR and CDR2 is SFDVKD in the germline V gene. This CDR3 is 16 amino acids long. The V and J ends lost 4 bases and 4 bases, in that order; junction bases with no gene match: 8. The CDR3, as DNA: TGTGCCACCAGTGAATTAAGCGGGGGAGCGTACAATGAGCAGTTCTTC. Amino acid sequence: CATSELSGGAYNEQFF.

This clone was detected only once. This chain links TRBV4-3 with TRBJ1-6, with D perhaps matching TRBD1 (5 bases). The V and J ends lost 2 bases and 0 bases respectively, with 8 bases between them. The CDR3 is 16 residues long. Germline assignment: CDR1 LGHNA and CDR2 YSLEER. The CDR3 bases are TGCGCCAGCAGCCAACACAGGAGCTCCTATAATTCACCCCTCCACTTT. Translating it yields CASSQHRSSYNSPLHF.

The genes are TRBV13 and TRBJ1-4; TRBD1 matches 7 bases. This CDR3 has 13 amino acids. The germline gives CDR1 PRHDT, CDR2 FYEKMQ (reference sequence). V dropped 6 bases and J dropped 4; count of bases not matched to a gene: 2. CDR3 sequence: CASRGQLNEKLFF. The CDR3 DNA follows: TGTGCCAGCAGGGGACAGCTTAATGAAAAACTGTTTTTT.

J is TRBJ2-1 and V is TRBV7-2; 7 bases line up with TRBD2. Germline trimming cut 5 bases from V and 10 bases from J; bases unmatched to any gene: 8. CDR1 and CDR2 from the germline V gene are SGHTA and FQGNSA. This CDR3 has 13 amino acids. The CDR3 DNA reads as TGTGCCAGCAGCCCTGGGACTATCCGGGAGCAGTTCTTC. Translating it yields CASSPGTIREQFF. Using reference TRBV7-2 and TRBJ2-1 for the parts outside the CDR3, the full variable domain is GAGVSQSPSNKVTEKGKDVELRCDPISGHTALYWYRQSLGQGLEFLIYFQGNSAPDKSGLPSDRFSAERTGGSVSTLTIQRTQQEDSAVYLCASSPGTIREQFFGPGTRLTVL.

This clone is a singleton in its sample. The chain combines TRBV9 with TRBJ1-1, with D unclear. The CDR3 is made up of 13 amino acids. Trimming removed 3 bases at V and 5 bases at J, with 11 bases between. Germline lookup yields CDR1 SGDLS and CDR2 YYNGEE. This CDR3 is CASSADWLTEAFF. As DNA, the CDR3 is TGTGCCAGCAGCGCGGACTGGTTGACTGAAGCTTTCTTT.

In the case of this clone: A read error may account for a junction end that differs from germline. The chain recombines TRBV7-2 with TRBJ1-2; TRBD1 might be the D (5 bases). The CDR3 consists of 13 residues. CDR1 and CDR2 from the germline V gene are SGHTA and FQGNSA. In DNA form, the CDR3 reads TGTGCCAGCAGCTCCGGGACGGACTATAGCTACACCTTC. Protein: CASSSGTDYSYTF.

The chain links TRBV3-1 (or the pseudogene TRBV3-2) to TRBJ2-3, with 7 bases identical to TRBD2. Germline trimming cut 6 bases from V and 0 bases from J; bases unmatched to any gene: 6. This CDR3 comprises 15 residues. Germline CDR1 reads LGHDT; CDR2 reads YNNKEL (reference sequence). As DNA, the CDR3 is TGTGCCAGCAGTCGCCAGCGGGGAAGCACAGATACGCAGTATTTT. Translation: CASSRQRGSTDTQYF.

The CDR3 loop reads CASSTRRFRSNQPQHF. DNA of the CDR3: TGTGCCAGCAGTACCAGGAGGTTTCGGAGCAATCAGCCCCAGCATTTT. V and J are TRBV6-4 and TRBJ1-5, with no clear D. The CDR3 has 16 amino acids. The germline V gene encodes CDR1 MRHNA and CDR2 SNTAGT. Trimming took off 5 bases at V and 1 base at J, with 15 bases between the two ends.

The chain combines TRBV24-1 with TRBJ2-2; possibly TRBD1 for D (6 bases). Trimming took 3 bases from V and 0 from J, leaving 10 bases between them. In germline, CDR1 is KGHDR, CDR2 SFDVKD. The length of the CDR3 is 16 residues. Here the CDR3 reads CATSDPGQSNTGELFF. CDR3 nucleotide sequence: TGTGCCACCAGTGATCCCGGACAGTCGAACACCGGGGAGCTGTTTTTT.

The chain recombines TRBV21-1 with TRBJ2-7; the D call of TRBD2 is as the table states it, not checked on the DNA. TRBV21-1 is assigned pseudogene status. The CDR3 consists of 15 residues. The chain's CDR3 is CASSKGSGGLHEQYF. The CDR3 nucleotides read TGTGCCAGCAGCAAAGGTAGCGGGGGGCTCCACGAGCAGTACTTC.

This clone showed up just a few times. The chain employs TRBV28 and TRBJ1-2; 9 positions match TRBD1. This CDR3 is 14 amino acids long. The germline V gene encodes CDR1 MDHEN and CDR2 SYDVKM. J gave up 4 bases and V 3 bases, and 3 bases lay outside the gene matches. CDR3 bases: TGTGCCAGCAGTTTGGACAGGGGTACCTATGGCTACACCTTC. As protein: CASSLDRGTYGYTF.

This clone was seen just once. The chain links TRBV7-2 to TRBJ2-3; D remains unclear. Trimming pared 4 bases from V and 6 bases from J, leaving 5 bases between. This CDR3 has 11 amino acids. Germline CDR1 and CDR2: SGHTA and FQGNSA. The CDR3 here is CASSSEDTQYF. CDR3 bases: TGTGCCAGCAGCTCCGAGGATACGCAGTATTTT.

CDR3 coding DNA: TGTGCCAGCAGCTTAGTCAGACAGTACGAGCAGTACTTC. Amino acids: CASSLVRQYEQYF. The chain is built from TRBV11-2 and TRBJ2-7; D is possibly TRBD1 (5 bases). This CDR3 has 13 residues. V dropped 1 base and J dropped 4 bases, with 8 bases sitting between them. Germline CDR1 and CDR2: SGHAT and FQNNGV.

This sequence joins TRBV19 and TRBJ2-3; 7 bases are a match to TRBD1. This CDR3 region has 15 residues. In germline, CDR1 is LNHDA, CDR2 SQIVND (reference sequence). V lost 6 bases, J lost 4 bases, and 10 bases stayed unmatched. CDR3 sequence reads: CASRDRQGKADTQYF. CDR3 nucleotides: TGTGCCAGTAGGGACCGACAGGGAAAGGCAGATACGCAGTATTTT.

The V call is TRBV6-5, the J call TRBJ1-1, with D possibly matching TRBD1 (6 bases). The CDR3 is 14 amino acids. V was pared by 6 bases and J by 5 bases, with 16 bases between. From germline, CDR1 is MNHEY and CDR2 SVGAGI. The CDR3, as DNA: TGTGCCAGCAGGGGGGGGGCAGTTGTTACTGAAGCTTTCTTT. Its protein is CASRGGAVVTEAFF.

The rearrangement uses TRBV9 and TRBJ1-2; the D gene is possibly TRBD1 (6 bases). This CDR3 spans 14 amino acids. V gave up 0 bases and J gave up 3 bases, with 9 bases separating them. Germline CDR1 SGDLS, CDR2 YYNGEE. CDR3 sequence reads: CASSVETGHYGYTF. In DNA form, the CDR3 reads TGTGCCAGCAGCGTAGAAACAGGGCACTATGGCTACACCTTC.

This rearrangement joins TRBV27 to TRBJ2-7; D might be TRBD1 (5 bases). This CDR3 is built from 17 residues. V was cut by 5 bases and J by 3 bases, with 23 bases left in between. Germline V lookup: CDR1 MNHEY, CDR2 SMNVEV (reference sequence). The CDR3: CASSHPIPQVSIYEQYF. CDR3 DNA sequence: TGTGCCAGCAGTCACCCCATCCCACAGGTTTCAATCTACGAGCAGTACTTC.

The chain couples TRBV7-2 to TRBJ1-1; 9 nucleotides line up with TRBD1. V was pared by 1 base and J by 10 bases, with 13 bases of the junction left unmatched. The CDR3 contains 16 residues. Germline V gene data show CDR1 as SGHTA and CDR2 as FQGNSA. The CDR3 is CASSLGLMGTGRIAFF. CDR3 bases: TGTGCCAGCAGCTTAGGTTTGATGGGGACAGGGAGAATAGCTTTCTTT.